The 14 T cell receptor beta chains in this list originate from one sample, sequenced in a study of blood T cell repertoires in COVID-19. TCRdb's table, derived via immunoSEQ multiplex PCR, lists solely in-frame clones and lacks some. The table records about 150,000 clones, 70% to 85% of them present only once. The specimen sequenced was peripheral blood. These receptor sequences come from an elderly woman with acute or convalescent COVID-19.

This clone was detected a few times. The chain links TRBV7-2 to TRBJ2-3, with 8 bases fitting TRBD2. This CDR3 has 15 amino acids. Per the germline V gene, CDR1 is SGHTA and CDR2 is FQGNSA. The V gene end was trimmed by 2 bases and the J gene end by 0 bases; junction bases not matched to a gene: 1. CDR3 DNA: TGTGCCAGCAGCTTATGGACTAGCAGCACAGATACGCAGTATTTT. This translates into CASSLWTSSTDTQYF.

The gene calls are TRBV20-1 and TRBJ2-3; D is uncertain. Looked up from germline, CDR1 is DFQATT and CDR2 is SNEGSKA (reference sequence). Trimming took 6 bases from V and 4 from J, leaving 8 bases between them. The length of the CDR3 is 11 residues. The CDR3 nucleotides are TGCAGTGCGCCACTCTCAGATACGCAGTATTTT. Encoded protein: CSAPLSDTQYF.

This clone was counted once. This chain joins TRBV7-2 and TRBJ1-2; D remains ambiguous. CDR3 length: 14 amino acids. Trimming left V 7 bases short and J 0 bases short, with 12 bases between. Germline CDR1 and CDR2: SGHTA and FQGNSA. CDR3 DNA sequence: TGTGCCAGCAACCGACTAGGGACTAACTATGGCTACACCTTC. This gives the protein CASNRLGTNYGYTF.

The J gene is TRBJ1-1, the V gene TRBV5-1; D remains unclear. The length of the CDR3 is 14 residues. Trimming stripped 0 bases from V and 1 base from J, with 7 bases between. CDR1 is SGHRS and CDR2 is YFSETQ in the germline V gene. The CDR3, as DNA: TGCGCCAGCAGCTTGGCAACAGCGAACACTGAAGCTTTCTTT. Its translation: CASSLATANTEAFF.

This clone came up a few times. The chain has TRBV27 and TRBJ1-2; 7 nucleotides align to TRBD1. Germline assignment: CDR1 MNHEY and CDR2 SMNVEV (reference sequence). There are 16 residues in the CDR3. J was trimmed by 6 bases and V by 5 bases; bases with no gene match: 15. CDR3 in amino acids: CASSPISNTGAHGYTF. For the CDR3, the DNA is TGTGCCAGCAGTCCCATTAGCAACACAGGGGCGCATGGCTACACCTTC.

In its sample, this clone was seen once. CDR3 protein: CASGSGTSGAGELFF. The CDR3 DNA sequence: TGTGCCAGCGGTTCCGGGACTAGCGGCGCCGGGGAGCTGTTTTTT. This sequence joins TRBV2 and TRBJ2-2; 11 bases map to TRBD2. V shed 8 bases, J shed 6 bases, and the junction held 8 bases outside the gene matches. Germline-derived CDR1 and CDR2 are SNHLY and FYNNEI. The CDR3 is made up of 15 amino acids.

This chain joins TRBV20-1 and TRBJ1-1, with D hard to call. The V gene lost 3 bases and the J gene lost 5 bases, with 10 bases spanning the gap. Germline V CDR1 and CDR2: DFQATT, SNEGSKA (reference sequence). The CDR3 is 12 residues long. The CDR3 DNA follows: TGCAGTGCTAGTGGAACAGTTACTGAAGCTTTCTTT. Protein sequence: CSASGTVTEAFF.

The gene calls are TRBV7-3 and TRBJ2-1, with D unclear. The CDR3 runs to 12 residues. The germline V gene has CDR1 SGHTA and CDR2 FQGTGA. V was shortened by 5 bases and J by 5 bases, with 7 bases between the two germline ends. The CDR3 here is CASSLVHNEQFF. In DNA, the CDR3 is TGTGCCAGCAGCCTTGTTCACAATGAGCAGTTCTTC.

This clone was counted a single time. The rearrangement links TRBV12-3 or TRBV12-4 to TRBJ1-5; perhaps TRBD1 as D (5 bases). V dropped 3 bases and J dropped 5 bases, with 8 bases sitting between them. CDR3 length: 13 amino acids. The CDR3 loop is CASSFGGDQPQHF. CDR3 coding DNA: TGTGCCAGCAGTTTTGGGGGGGATCAGCCCCAGCATTTT.

J is TRBJ1-2 and V is TRBV28, with 8 bases aligning to TRBD1. There are 13 residues in the CDR3. The germline V gene has CDR1 MDHEN and CDR2 SYDVKM. The J segment lost 7 bases and the V segment lost 5 bases, leaving 6 bases of the junction unmatched. The CDR3 spells CASSLDRGLGYTF. The CDR3 DNA sequence: TGTGCCAGCAGTCTTGACAGGGGCCTTGGCTACACCTTC.

The rearrangement links TRBV5-1 to TRBJ1-1, with 7 positions matching TRBD1. The CDR3 runs 16 residues. The V gene end was trimmed by 3 bases and the J gene end by 5 bases; junction bases not matched to a gene: 13. Germline V lookup: CDR1 SGHRS, CDR2 YFSETQ. CDR3 DNA sequence: TGCGCCAGCAGCTCCGGACAGGCGGAGTTCGCGACTGAAGCTTTCTTT. Translated, it gives CASSSGQAEFATEAFF.

The CDR3 sequence: CASSPTEPGQGKYEQYF. DNA of the CDR3: TGTGCCAGCAGCCCCACCGAACCGGGACAGGGTAAGTACGAGCAGTACTTC. This chain uses TRBV7-2 with TRBJ2-7, with 9 bases aligning to TRBD1. The CDR3 is 17 residues long. With 5 bases clipped from V and 4 bases from J, the junction kept 15 bases outside the gene matches. CDR1 and CDR2 from the germline V gene are SGHTA and FQGNSA.

The CDR3 spells CASSPTLFNSPLHF. The DNA for the CDR3 is TGTGCCAGCAGTCCCACTCTTTTTAATTCACCCCTCCACTTT. The V and J genes are TRBV5-4 and TRBJ1-6; D call uncertain. From germline, CDR1 is SGHNT and CDR2 YYREEE (reference sequence). The ends were cut back, 5 bases at V and 6 bases at J, with 12 bases in the middle. This CDR3 spans 14 amino acids.

The CDR3 reads CARTGGDSGNTIYF. The CDR3 DNA is TGTGCCAGAACAGGGGGAGACTCTGGAAACACCATATATTTT. The V gene is TRBV7-9, the J gene TRBJ1-3; 8 positions agree with TRBD1. The junction had 4 bases not matched to a gene; V was cut back by 9 bases and J by 0 bases. The germline V gene encodes CDR1 SEHNR and CDR2 FQNEAQ (reference sequence). The CDR3 is made up of 14 amino acids.